The T cell receptor (beta chain) described here comes from a study of blood T cell repertoires in COVID-19. At the level of the study: Sites across the United States, Italy and Spain contributed samples from acute and convalescent COVID-19.

Participants were aged about 18 to 90 years, lived in roughly 25 US areas, and enrolled virtually. Participants were placed into cohorts based on the clinical history they reported. Under the authors' procedure: Amplification of reference gene primers was used by the study to estimate nucleated cell counts. Assay used: immunoSEQ multiplex PCR; TCRdb lists only in-frame clones, some missing. V and J calls and clone size come straight from that table; D and trimming were deduced from the DNA. The sample includes hundreds of thousands of clones, 88% of them seen just once. The junction had 8 bases not matched to a gene; V was cut back by 6 bases and J by 10 bases. Germline CDR1 MDHEN, CDR2 SYDVKM. This CDR3 region has 13 residues.

The rearrangement joins TRBV28 to TRBJ1-4; TRBD1 matches 7 bases. The TCR originated in a woman aged 50 to 60 with acute COVID-19. Sequencing input: PBMCs or T cells enriched from blood (not recorded which). The CDR3 reads CASRGTATGKLFF. CDR3 in DNA: TGTGCCAGCAGGGGGACAGCAACCGGAAAACTGTTTTTT.